These 32 T cell receptor beta chains were sequenced from one sample in a study of blood T cell repertoires in COVID-19. Some clones are missing from TCRdb's copy, which holds only in-frame ones; the method was immunoSEQ multiplex PCR. This table has over 85,000 clones, less than 85% appearing once. Sequenced input: peripheral blood. All receptors come from a woman aged 80 or older with acute or convalescent COVID-19.

The rearrangement joins TRBV7-9 to TRBJ1-6, with TRBD1 identical over 11 bases. Germline V gene lookup returns CDR1 SEHNR and CDR2 FQNEAQ (reference sequence). The V segment lost 4 bases and the J segment 10 bases; nucleotides outside the gene matches: 3. This CDR3 region has 14 residues. CDR3 residues: CASSYGQGASPLHF. DNA for the CDR3: TGTGCCAGCAGCTACGGACAGGGGGCGTCACCCCTCCACTTT.

The chain recombines TRBV5-4 with TRBJ1-4; tentative D call: TRBD1 (6 bases). Germline loops: CDR1 SGHNT, CDR2 YYREEE (reference sequence). This CDR3 has 15 residues. V was trimmed by 0 bases and J by 8 bases, leaving 14 bases between them. In nucleotides, the CDR3 is TGTGCCAGCAGCTTGGCGGGCAGGGGTGGCGAAAAACTGTTTTTT. Its translation is CASSLAGRGGEKLFF.

The table lists this clone with a few counts. This chain joins TRBV5-1 and TRBJ2-7, with a possible D match to TRBD1 (6 bases). Germline V gene sequence: CDR1 SGHRS, CDR2 YFSETQ. This CDR3 spans 13 amino acids. Trimming pared 4 bases from V and 3 bases from J, leaving 11 bases between. Here the CDR3 DNA reads TGCGCCAGCAGCACTCAGGGGTTCTACGAGCAGTACTTC. Amino acids: CASSTQGFYEQYF.

This chain links TRBV3-1 (or the pseudogene TRBV3-2) with TRBJ1-2; D is ambiguous. Germline CDR1 is LGHDT and CDR2 is YNNKEL (reference sequence). V was clipped by 0 bases and J by 4 bases, with 9 bases between them. The CDR3 loop spans 14 amino acids. This CDR3 reads CASSQDVGSYGYTF. Written as DNA, the CDR3 is TGTGCCAGCAGCCAAGATGTGGGCAGCTATGGCTACACCTTC.

V gene TRBV2 combines with J gene TRBJ2-7; D possibly corresponds to TRBD1 (6 bases). The CDR3 has 13 amino acids. The V gene's germline CDR1 is SNHLY and CDR2 FYNNEI. V lost 6 bases and J lost 5, with 14 bases in between. The CDR3: CASRAGAPNEQYF. In nucleotides, the CDR3 is TGTGCCAGCAGAGCAGGGGCCCCGAACGAGCAGTACTTC.

The chain is built from TRBV27 and TRBJ2-1; 9 positions agree with TRBD1. The germline V gene encodes CDR1 MNHEY and CDR2 SMNVEV (reference sequence). This CDR3 is 15 amino acids long. Unmatched junction bases numbered 7, after V lost 5 bases and J lost 5 bases. The CDR3 loop is CASSPWTGENNEQFF. In DNA form, the CDR3 reads TGTGCCAGCAGTCCGTGGACAGGGGAGAACAATGAGCAGTTCTTC.

The chain carries TRBV19 and TRBJ2-1, with TRBD2 matching 16 bases. Germline values: CDR1 LNHDA, CDR2 SQIVND (reference sequence). V was pared by 4 bases and J by 15 bases, with 6 bases of the junction left unmatched. This CDR3 comprises 14 residues. CDR3 loop: CASSTGLAGGLGFF. The CDR3 coding sequence is TGTGCCAGTAGTACGGGACTAGCGGGGGGGTTGGGGTTCTTC.

The V gene is TRBV10-3, the J gene TRBJ2-3; TRBD2 is a possible D gene (6 bases). V dropped 8 bases and J dropped 4 bases, with 16 bases sitting between them. Germline values: CDR1 ENHRY, CDR2 SYGVKD. The CDR3 contains 14 residues. DNA for the CDR3: TGTGCCATCGGTTTTGGCGGGGTGGCAGATACGCAGTATTTT. Protein: CAIGFGGVADTQYF.

This sequence joins TRBV11-2 and TRBJ2-3; 8 bases are shared with TRBD2. The length of the CDR3 is 16 residues. Germline-derived CDR1 and CDR2 are SGHAT and FQNNGV. J gave up 2 bases and V 6 bases, and 10 bases lay outside the gene matches. The CDR3 loop is CASREALAGFTDTQYF. DNA of the CDR3: TGTGCCAGCAGAGAGGCTCTAGCGGGCTTCACAGATACGCAGTATTTT.

V and J are TRBV4-1 and TRBJ2-7, with 8 bases matching TRBD1. The CDR3 is 20 amino acids. J gave up 5 bases and V 0 bases, and 21 bases lay outside the gene matches. From germline, CDR1 is MGHRA and CDR2 YSYEKL. The CDR3 is CASSQDVDSQGATKGDEQYF. CDR3 nucleotides: TGCGCCAGCAGCCAAGATGTAGATTCGCAGGGGGCGACCAAAGGCGACGAGCAGTACTTC.

This clone was picked up a small number of times. J is TRBJ1-5 and V is TRBV2; D call uncertain. The germline V gene has CDR1 SNHLY and CDR2 FYNNEI. The CDR3 covers 12 residues. V gave up 8 bases and J gave up 3 bases, with 8 bases separating them. In nucleotides, the CDR3 is TGTGCCAGCGGTAGTTTCAATCAGCCCCAGCATTTT. Amino acid sequence: CASGSFNQPQHF. Looking up the rest from reference TRBV2 and TRBJ1-5 gives the full variable domain: EPEVTQTPSHQVTQMGQEVILRCVPISNHLYFYWYRQILGQKVEFLVSFYNNEISEKSEIFDDQFSVERPDGSNFTLKIRSTKLEDSAMYFCASGSFNQPQHFGDGTRLSIL.

The chain uses TRBV25-1 and TRBJ2-5, with 8 bases identical to TRBD1. Germline V CDR1 and CDR2: MGHDK, SYGVNS. V lost 6 bases, J lost 1 base, and 1 base stayed unmatched. The CDR3 has 13 residues. DNA for the CDR3: TGTGCCAGCAGGGGACAGGCCCAAGAGACCCAGTACTTC. It translates to CASRGQAQETQYF. Full variable domain (rest looked up from reference TRBV25-1 and TRBJ2-5): EADIYQTPRYLVIGTGKKITLECSQTMGHDKMYWYQQDPGMELHLIHYSYGVNSTEKGDLSSESTVSRIRTEHFPLTLESARPSHTSQYLCASRGQAQETQYFGPGTRLLVL.

This chain links TRBV27 with TRBJ1-5; the D is unclear. CDR3 length: 14 residues. The V end was cut by 5 bases, the J end by 0 bases, with 8 bases between. In germline, CDR1 is MNHEY, CDR2 SMNVEV (reference sequence). The CDR3 here is CASSPRDSNQPQHF. The CDR3, as DNA: TGTGCCAGCAGTCCCCGGGATAGCAATCAGCCCCAGCATTTT.

This rearrangement joins TRBV9 to TRBJ2-3; possibly TRBD1 for D (6 bases). CDR1 is SGDLS and CDR2 is YYNGEE in the germline V gene. The length of the CDR3 is 14 residues. The ends were cut back, 4 bases at V and 4 bases at J, with 13 bases in the middle. The CDR3 sequence is CASSPRGGADTQYF. The CDR3 coding sequence is TGTGCCAGCAGCCCCCGAGGGGGTGCAGATACGCAGTATTTT.

The rearrangement uses TRBV28 and TRBJ1-5, with no clear D. This CDR3 has 13 residues. Trimming cost V 3 bases and J 3 bases, with 6 bases left between them. Per germline, CDR1 MDHEN and CDR2 SYDVKM. CDR3 in amino acids: CASSFGHNQPQHF. The CDR3 DNA reads TGTGCCAGCAGTTTCGGTCACAATCAGCCCCAGCATTTT.

The rearrangement links TRBV6-5 to TRBJ1-1; D gene uncertain. Trimming shortened V by 6 bases and J by 5 bases, and 13 bases separated the two germline ends. Germline CDR1 reads MNHEY; CDR2 reads SVGAGI. The length of the CDR3 is 13 residues. CDR3 coding DNA: TGTGCCAGCAGATCCGCGGCGCAGACTGAAGCTTTCTTT. It is translated as CASRSAAQTEAFF.

The chain uses TRBV19 and TRBJ2-6; tentatively, D is TRBD1 (5 bases). CDR1 LNHDA and CDR2 SQIVND come from the germline V gene (reference sequence). V was trimmed by 3 bases and J by 0 bases, leaving 15 bases between them. CDR3 length equals 18 residues. The CDR3 nucleotides read TGTGCCAGTAGTATGAAGGCAGGGCCCGTCTCTGGGGCCAACGTCCTGACTTTC. Encoded protein: CASSMKAGPVSGANVLTF.

The chain employs TRBV30 and TRBJ1-2, with D possibly being TRBD1 (5 bases). The CDR3 is 11 amino acids. V lost 5 bases, J lost 3 bases, and 7 bases lay in between. Germline CDR1 GTSNPN, CDR2 SVGIG (reference sequence). DNA of the CDR3: TGTGCCTGGGACAGAGACTATGGCTACACCTTC. Amino acids: CAWDRDYGYTF.

This chain uses TRBV27 with TRBJ2-2; possibly TRBD2 for D (5 bases). The CDR3 totals 16 residues. Looked up from germline, CDR1 is MNHEY and CDR2 is SMNVEV (reference sequence). V was clipped by 3 bases and J by 6 bases, with 17 bases between them. The CDR3: CASSFLSGLGPGELFF. The DNA of the CDR3 is TGTGCCAGCAGTTTCTTGAGCGGATTAGGCCCCGGGGAGCTGTTTTTT.

The chain combines TRBV29-1 with TRBJ2-5, with 8 bases that match TRBD1. The J segment lost 2 bases and the V segment lost 4 bases, leaving 3 bases of the junction unmatched. The CDR3 totals 13 residues. Germline V CDR1 and CDR2: SQVTM, ANQGSEA. The CDR3 loop reads CSVGQGPQETQYF. The CDR3 DNA follows: TGCAGCGTTGGACAGGGGCCACAAGAGACCCAGTACTTC.

The chain uses TRBV4-3 and TRBJ2-1; the match to TRBD2 covers 13 bases. Per germline, CDR1 LGHNA and CDR2 YSLEER. The CDR3 loop spans 17 amino acids. Losses at the gene ends were 6 bases for V and 0 bases for J; bases not matched to a gene: 5. In nucleotides, the CDR3 is TGCGCCAGCAGACGGACTAGCGGGAGATCCTCCTACAATGAGCAGTTCTTC. Translation gives CASRRTSGRSSYNEQFF.

This clone was observed a single time. The chain recombines TRBV7-8 with TRBJ2-2; 7 bases line up with TRBD2. Germline CDR1 and CDR2: SGHVS and FQNEAQ. V gave up 0 bases and J gave up 1 base; unmatched junction bases: 5. The CDR3 totals 17 residues. CDR3 residues: CASSLAWLAENTGELFF. CDR3 coding DNA: TGTGCCAGCAGCTTAGCGTGGCTAGCGGAGAACACCGGGGAGCTGTTTTTT.

This chain links TRBV4-3 with TRBJ2-1; perhaps TRBD2 as D (6 bases). The CDR3 loop spans 20 amino acids. In germline, CDR1 is LGHNA, CDR2 YSLEER. The V end was cut by 0 bases, the J end by 3 bases, with 24 bases between. For the CDR3, the DNA is TGCGCCAGCAGCCAAGAGGCGACTAGAAGTACCGCCAGCCTCTACAATGAGCAGTTCTTC. Its protein is CASSQEATRSTASLYNEQFF.

The gene calls are TRBV5-6 and TRBJ1-1; weak D call: TRBD1 (5 bases). The CDR3 loop spans 15 amino acids. CDR1 and CDR2 (germline): SGHDT, YYEEEE. Trimming removed 3 bases at V and 3 bases at J, with 15 bases between. DNA for the CDR3: TGTGCCAGCAGCTCCCCCGGGACTGTCCACACTGAAGCTTTCTTT. This translates into CASSSPGTVHTEAFF.

This chain connects TRBV9 to TRBJ1-5, with TRBD1 matching 10 bases. Losses at the gene ends were 0 bases for V and 6 bases for J; bases not matched to a gene: 3. The CDR3 is 15 residues long. Germline V gives CDR1 SGDLS, CDR2 YYNGEE. CDR3 DNA: TGTGCCAGCAGCGTAGGACAGGGGGCCGGTCAGCCCCAGCATTTT. Translation gives CASSVGQGAGQPQHF.

This clone came up once. The chain links TRBV30 to TRBJ2-5, with D tentatively TRBD2 (7 bases). The CDR3 has 15 residues. In germline, CDR1 is GTSNPN, CDR2 SVGIG (reference sequence). The V end lost 0 bases, the J end lost 5 bases, and 16 bases lay between the germline ends. In DNA, the CDR3 is TGTGCCTGGAGTGTAGGTGGGGGGGCAGGCGAGACCCAGTACTTC. Encoded protein: CAWSVGGGAGETQYF.

In nucleotides, the CDR3 is TGTGCTAGTGGGAACCCTACAGGGTCTAAAGCTTTCTTT. Its translation: CASGNPTGSKAFF. The rearrangement uses TRBV12-5 and TRBJ1-1, with D perhaps TRBD1 (6 bases). Germline V lookup: CDR1 LGHNT, CDR2 FRNRAP. There are 13 residues in the CDR3. Trimming cost V 6 bases and J 9 bases, with 17 bases left between them.

The J gene is TRBJ1-6, the V gene TRBV30, with 11 bases identical to TRBD1. CDR3 length: 15 amino acids. The V gene end was trimmed by 3 bases and the J gene end by 9 bases; junction bases not matched to a gene: 7. Germline CDR1 and CDR2: GTSNPN and SVGIG (reference sequence). The CDR3 DNA follows: TGTGCCTGGAGCTACCTAGGGACAGGGGGTTCACCCCTCCACTTT. Translated: CAWSYLGTGGSPLHF.

This rearrangement joins TRBV19 to TRBJ1-5, with 9 nucleotides matching TRBD1. CDR1 LNHDA and CDR2 SQIVND come from the germline V gene (reference sequence). The trim removed 4 bases at V and 4 bases at J, leaving 8 bases unmatched. The CDR3 sequence is 16 residues long. The CDR3, as DNA: TGTGCCAGTAGTAATACGAGGACAGGGGTGAATCAGCCCCAGCATTTT. Translated: CASSNTRTGVNQPQHF.

V usage is TRBV5-8 and J usage is TRBJ2-7; D is uncertain. This CDR3 is 11 amino acids long. Germline V gene data show CDR1 as SGHTS and CDR2 as YDEGEE. V shed 4 bases and J shed 4 bases, with 6 bases lying between them. CDR3 sequence: CASSLIYEQYF. CDR3 in DNA: TGTGCCAGCAGCCTTATATACGAGCAGTACTTC.

V gene TRBV5-1 combines with J gene TRBJ2-5, with D perhaps matching TRBD2 (6 bases). The germline V gene has CDR1 SGHRS and CDR2 YFSETQ. The CDR3 contains 14 residues. Trimming took off 2 bases at V and 2 bases at J, with 10 bases between the two ends. In DNA form, the CDR3 reads TGCGCCAGCAGCTTAGGGAGCGGGCAAGAGACCCAGTACTTC. Its translation: CASSLGSGQETQYF.

The chain couples TRBV4-3 to TRBJ2-2; TRBD2 might be the D (6 bases). This CDR3 is built from 14 residues. CDR1 LGHNA and CDR2 YSLEER come from the germline V gene. Trimming left V 4 bases short and J 5 bases short, with 11 bases between. The DNA of the CDR3 is TGCGCCAGCAGCCGGGGCGGGAAAACCGGGGAGCTGTTTTTT. It encodes CASSRGGKTGELFF.